Listed below are T cell receptor beta chains from one sample, sequenced in a study of blood T cell repertoires in COVID-19. TCRdb's copy holds only in-frame clones and misses some; the assay was immunoSEQ multiplex PCR. This sample has about 220,000 clones, with 80% to 85% found just once. The sequenced sample was peripheral blood. Receptors were obtained from a woman aged 70-85 years with COVID-19, enrolled during active disease. CDR3s leave out the opening cysteine and the closing phenylalanine or tryptophan. The size field is filled for only some rows; it gives once, few, many or a size class.

V,size,J,CDR3
TRBV10-1,few,TRBJ2-1,ASSEPGLAGGKIYNEQF
TRBV5-4,NA,TRBJ1-2,ASSLGQQGAGGYT
TRBV24-1,once,TRBJ2-1,AISPGGADNEQF
TRBV4-2,NA,TRBJ2-7,ASSQPLGTGEHEQY
TRBV24-1,few,TRBJ1-1,ATSDSRDEAF
TRBV5-1,few,TRBJ1-3,ASSLEGLISGNTIY
TRBV3-1/TRBV3-2,NA,TRBJ1-2,ASSQAGDRGFGYT
TRBV24-1,NA,TRBJ2-2,ATSDPPGTGELF
TRBV4-3,NA,TRBJ2-1,ASSHLSGTYNEQF
TRBV7-8,NA,TRBJ1-2,ASSSGTGGSGYT
TRBV7-2,NA,TRBJ1-1,ASSLNRVGTEAF
TRBV5-4,NA,TRBJ2-3,ASSLGTRISTDTQY
TRBV6-6,NA,TRBJ2-4,ASSYYGTSDFQY
TRBV9,NA,TRBJ1-6,ASSPNSRDKALH
TRBV28,NA,TRBJ1-6,ASSTGGNNSPLH
TRBV11-2,NA,TRBJ1-2,ASSLEEGYGYT
TRBV9,NA,TRBJ1-3,ASNRGGSSGNTIY
TRBV6-2/TRBV6-3,NA,TRBJ1-2,ASSYSHTGTGFGYT
TRBV29-1,NA,TRBJ2-1,SVEEGSGPSSYNEQF
TRBV28,NA,TRBJ1-1,ASIRTRTVTEAF
TRBV5-6,NA,TRBJ2-2,ASSGLSNTGELF
TRBV6-5,NA,TRBJ1-1,ASSYSFGQPYTEAF
TRBV7-2,NA,TRBJ2-7,ASSLWAHREGEQY
TRBV20-1,NA,TRBJ1-1,SAEGAPEAF
TRBV27,NA,TRBJ2-1,ASSLSTVFLNEQF
TRBV30,NA,TRBJ1-4,AWSVKGANEKLF
TRBV7-8,NA,TRBJ1-1,ASSRRGGNTEAF
TRBV5-4,NA,TRBJ2-7,ASSFAGSEQY
TRBV5-4,once,TRBJ2-2,ASSFSGWNTGELF
TRBV3-1/TRBV3-2,NA,TRBJ1-4,ASSQDYEVEKLF
TRBV19,NA,TRBJ1-1,ASSRLGQGATEAF
TRBV28,once,TRBJ2-3,ASSFLLAGETDTQY
TRBV9,NA,TRBJ2-1,ASSVRGSGTYNEQF
TRBV18,NA,TRBJ1-2,ASERTGNYGYT
TRBV6-2/TRBV6-3,NA,TRBJ1-6,ASSYSSAGQSPLH
TRBV19,NA,TRBJ1-1,ASIPRTASMNTEAF
TRBV5-1,NA,TRBJ2-7,ASSQRTRPGEQY
TRBV27,NA,TRBJ1-2,ASSGRAGYGYT
TRBV19,NA,TRBJ2-7,ASSPLGGYEQY
TRBV9,NA,TRBJ2-5,ASSVGAGQTQETQY
TRBV2,NA,TRBJ1-2,ASSVTHPSMIRGYT
TRBV9,NA,TRBJ2-7,ASSAEDRDSRDYEQY
TRBV7-6,NA,TRBJ2-1,ASSPRGTPGGSSSYNEQF
TRBV29-1,NA,TRBJ1-2,SAGSSANYGYT
TRBV6-8,NA,TRBJ1-6,ASSPGQDSPLH
TRBV4-3,NA,TRBJ1-2,ASSQDRDRAFGYT
TRBV5-1,NA,TRBJ2-7,ASSQERLANSYEQY
TRBV7-2,NA,TRBJ2-7,ASSLVGDSYEQY
TRBV15,few,TRBJ1-2,ATSREPGNYGYT
TRBV3-1/TRBV3-2,NA,TRBJ1-2,ASSHGTVPHGYT
TRBV5-1,NA,TRBJ1-6,ASSPGQPSINSPLH
TRBV18,NA,TRBJ1-1,ASSPTGNAEAF
TRBV19,NA,TRBJ2-5,ASSIRGTGDRETQY
TRBV27,NA,TRBJ1-2,ASSLSGQGYGYT
TRBV7-6,NA,TRBJ2-1,ASSLELEPYNEQF
TRBV24-1,NA,TRBJ2-1,ATSDTRGGYNEQF
TRBV3-1/TRBV3-2,once,TRBJ2-1,ASSQGGLSNEQF